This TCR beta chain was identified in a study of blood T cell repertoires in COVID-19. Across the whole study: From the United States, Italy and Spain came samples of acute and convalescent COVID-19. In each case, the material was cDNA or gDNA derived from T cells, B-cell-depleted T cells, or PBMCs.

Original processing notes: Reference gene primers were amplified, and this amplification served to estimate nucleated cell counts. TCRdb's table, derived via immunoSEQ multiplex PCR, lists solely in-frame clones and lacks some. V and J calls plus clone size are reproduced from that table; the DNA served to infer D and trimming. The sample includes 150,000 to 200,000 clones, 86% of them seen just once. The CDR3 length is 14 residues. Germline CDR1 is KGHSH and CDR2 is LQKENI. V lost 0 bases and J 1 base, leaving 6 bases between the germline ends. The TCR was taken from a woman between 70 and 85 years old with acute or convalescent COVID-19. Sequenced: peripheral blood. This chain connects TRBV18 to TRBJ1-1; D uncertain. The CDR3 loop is CASSPPRGNTEAFF. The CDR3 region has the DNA TGTGCCAGCTCACCACCGCGGGGGAACACTGAAGCTTTCTTT.